This TCR beta chain was sequenced in a study of blood T cell repertoires in COVID-19 (TCRdb year 2020). Background for the entire study: Collaborator samples came from the United States, Italy and Spain and covered acute and convalescent phases of COVID-19. The material from the prospective study consisted of cDNA or gDNA derived from T cells, B-cell-depleted T cells, or PBMCs. Deeply sampled blood TCRbeta repertoires from subjects exposed to, actively infected with, or recovered from COVID-19 were included in the dataset. A freely available public database, intended as a resource for researchers studying the immune response to SARS-CoV-2, is where the repertoires were released. The samples were drawn from the first 160 participants of the ongoing ImmuneRACE study and from 1,254 subjects provided by 6 global collaborators. Nearly every sample came with metadata listing a de-identified subject ID, COVID-19 status, age in years and sex. Where HLA class I and class II types were available, the types were taken from metadata supplied by the sample provider, not from assay-based typing. The paper as a whole reports these results and caveats: The quantity of clinical and demographic metadata differed by source and by participant and was supplied without curation.

In the prospective study, participants were about 18 to 95 years old, resided in approximately 25 geographic areas of the United States, and were enrolled through a virtual design. In the prospective study, participants were assigned to cohorts based on the clinical history participants reported in a screening survey and a study questionnaire. Each participant in the prospective study had whole blood, serum and a nasopharyngeal or oropharyngeal swab collected by mobile phlebotomists. Participants in the prospective study had the option to provide additional blood draws and questionnaires over a roughly two-month period. Prospective study blood samples were shipped either frozen or at room temperature before DNA extraction. CDR1 and CDR2 (WNHNN, SYGVQD) derive from the germline V gene (reference sequence). V gives up 3 bases and J gives up 0 bases, and the segment between their germline ends measures 5 bases. The CDR3, cysteine through phenylalanine, is 13 amino acids long. The CDR3 DNA has 39 bases and is translated from base 1.

The immunoSEQ Assay, a bias-controlled multiplex PCR, was used to amplify TCRbeta CDR3 regions from genomic DNA. In the paper's pipeline: The number of nucleated cells in each sample was estimated from the amplification of reference gene primers within the assay. Sequence reads were collapsed and filtered to measure the absolute abundance of every unique TCRbeta CDR3 rearrangement. For each sample, productive Simpson clonality was calculated as the square root of Simpson's diversity index over productive rearrangements. The table comes from immuneACCESS by way of TCRdb, which keeps in-frame sequences with V and J called. Part of the clones is missing from these tables; in studies checked, under half for an unresolved V gene and the rest for unknown reasons. V, J and clone size are taken as reported in that table, and D and trimming were inferred from the DNA itself. The sample data list about 480,000 clones, and 87% of these were observed just once. Clones ranked in the top ten supply approximately 2% of the sample.

A note on this clone: Its antigen has not been determined. Base qualities are not recorded, but no much larger clone differs from it by a single base.

This TCR was recovered from a young woman with acute COVID-19. Source material: PBMCs or T cells enriched from blood (not recorded which). The rearrangement combines TRBV10-1 with TRBJ2-5, with the D gene uncertain. At the DNA level, the sequence is TGCGCCAGCAGTGAATCCTACCAAGAGACCCAGTACTTC. It codes for CASSESYQETQYF.